This TCR beta chain was sequenced for a study of T-cell reconstitution after alpha-beta-depleted transplantation in children. TCRbeta library preparation incorporated unique molecular identifiers. TCRdb re-derived calls from the PCR reads in MiXCR, one entry per CDR3 protein. The sample has about 640,000 distinct CDR3 sequences, approximately 16% seen once; the top ten hold 1.1%. This clonotype was detected ten times or more. CDR1 is MGHDK and CDR2 is SYGVNS in the germline V gene. V was shortened by 3 bases and J by 8 bases, with 14 bases between the two germline ends. The CDR3 extends over 14 amino acids.

The clonotype was recovered from a human donor who donated a stem cell graft to a child with acute myeloid leukemia. The sequenced sample was PBMCs from the stem cell graft donor, obtained from the stem cell graft. The J gene is TRBJ2-1, the V gene TRBV25-1, with a possible D match to TRBD2 (5 bases). The CDR3 loop is CASSERGFGDEQFF. CDR3 DNA sequence: TGTGCCAGCAGTGAGAGAGGGTTCGGTGATGAGCAGTTCTTC.